These 26 T cell receptor beta chains share one sample of origin, sequenced in a study of blood T cell repertoires in COVID-19. TCRdb keeps only in-frame clones here, not all; method: immunoSEQ multiplex PCR. The profile shows approximately 330,000 clones, under 90% of them singletons. The sample taken for sequencing was PBMCs or T cells enriched from blood (not recorded which). These receptors originate from a woman aged 25 to 39 who had recovered from COVID-19.

The V and J genes are TRBV29-1 and TRBJ2-3, with TRBD1 identical over 8 bases. CDR1 is SQVTM, CDR2 ANQGSEA, per germline. V lost 5 bases and J lost 4; bases outside the gene matches: 5. The CDR3 covers 13 residues. CDR3 region: CSVSGTGPDTQYF. CDR3 nucleotides: TGCAGCGTTTCCGGGACAGGCCCAGATACGCAGTATTTT.

The rearrangement links TRBV27 to TRBJ2-7, with a possible D match to TRBD2 (6 bases). Germline values: CDR1 MNHEY, CDR2 SMNVEV (reference sequence). Trimming left V 6 bases short and J 3 bases short, with 9 bases between. This CDR3 spans 12 amino acids. The CDR3, as DNA: TGTGCCAGCAGGGGAGGCGGCTACGAGCAGTACTTC. Its protein is CASRGGGYEQYF.

The gene calls are TRBV7-8 and TRBJ1-1; D may be TRBD1 (6 bases). CDR1 is SGHVS and CDR2 is FQNEAQ in the germline V gene. Trimming removed 5 bases from V and 0 bases from J, with 16 bases in between. The CDR3 has 16 residues. CDR3 in amino acids: CASSAPRQVLNTEAFF. The CDR3 DNA is TGTGCCAGCAGCGCTCCAAGACAGGTACTGAACACTGAAGCTTTCTTT.

The J gene is TRBJ2-5, the V gene TRBV6-5; unclear D gene. CDR1 and CDR2 from the germline V gene are MNHEY and SVGAGI. Trimming shortened V by 5 bases and J by 2 bases, and 9 bases separated the two germline ends. The CDR3 contains 13 residues. The CDR3: CASSPPGQETQYF. Here the CDR3 DNA reads TGTGCCAGCAGTCCCCCCGGGCAAGAGACCCAGTACTTC.

V is TRBV2 and J is TRBJ2-7; D is uncertain. CDR3 length equals 14 residues. V was trimmed by 2 bases and J by 9 bases, leaving 17 bases between them. CDR1 is SNHLY, CDR2 FYNNEI, per germline. CDR3 loop: CASSESVTEGAQYF. DNA of the CDR3: TGTGCCAGCAGTGAAAGTGTAACGGAAGGAGCGCAGTACTTC. The complete variable domain, with remaining parts taken from reference TRBV2 and TRBJ2-7, reads EPEVTQTPSHQVTQMGQEVILRCVPISNHLYFYWYRQILGQKVEFLVSFYNNEISEKSEIFDDQFSVERPDGSNFTLKIRSTKLEDSAMYFCASSESVTEGAQYFGPGTRLTVT.

The genes are TRBV15 and TRBJ2-1, with D possibly being TRBD2 (6 bases). V gave up 7 bases and J gave up 0 bases, with 13 bases separating them. The CDR3 is 15 amino acids. Germline CDR1 and CDR2: LNHNV and YYDKDF (reference sequence). DNA of the CDR3: TGTGCCACCAACGAGCGGGCATACTCCTACAATGAGCAGTTCTTC. This translates into CATNERAYSYNEQFF.

The rearrangement joins TRBV21-1 to TRBJ2-7; no DNA check was done on the table's D call, TRBD1. TRBV21-1 is recorded as a pseudogene. This CDR3 spans 14 amino acids. The CDR3: CASSNWDRGHEQYF. In DNA, the CDR3 is TGTGCCAGCAGCAACTGGGACAGGGGGCACGAGCAGTACTTC.

The chain carries TRBV11-3 and TRBJ1-5; 7 bases line up with TRBD1. V was pared by 0 bases and J by 7 bases, with 12 bases of the junction left unmatched. Germline lookup yields CDR1 SGHNT and CDR2 YENEEA. The CDR3 runs 17 residues. This chain's CDR3 is CASSLEDCRGEIQPQHF. The CDR3 nucleotides are TGTGCCAGCAGCTTAGAAGATTGCAGGGGGGAGATACAGCCCCAGCATTTT.

Comments on this clone: The sample contains more than one DNA sequence encoding this CDR3. This rearrangement joins TRBV6-5 to TRBJ2-7; 7 bases match TRBD2. Germline V gives CDR1 MNHEY, CDR2 SVGAGI. This CDR3 contains 14 residues. Unmatched junction bases numbered 4, after V lost 0 bases and J lost 5 bases. As DNA, the CDR3 is TGTGCCAGCAGTTACTCCCGGGGGGACCACGAGCAGTACTTC. Translation gives CASSYSRGDHEQYF.

V usage is TRBV4-1 and J usage is TRBJ1-6; perhaps TRBD1 as D (6 bases). Per germline, CDR1 MGHRA and CDR2 YSYEKL. Trimming pared 2 bases from V and 7 bases from J, leaving 12 bases between. CDR3 size: 15 residues. CDR3 in amino acids: CASSQSGTQNSPLHF. CDR3 DNA: TGCGCCAGCAGCCAATCGGGGACACAAAATTCACCCCTCCACTTT.

This sequence joins TRBV11-2 and TRBJ2-3; D is uncertain. Germline V CDR1 and CDR2: SGHAT, FQNNGV. Trimming removed 5 bases from V and 2 bases from J, with 17 bases in between. This CDR3 region has 16 residues. The CDR3 here is CASSHSSPSPTDTQYF. The CDR3 DNA reads TGTGCCAGCAGCCATAGTTCCCCAAGCCCCACAGATACGCAGTATTTT.

The chain has TRBV14 and TRBJ2-2; TRBD1 matches 10 bases. The CDR3 has 19 amino acids. Unmatched junction bases numbered 15, after V lost 4 bases and J lost 4 bases. The V gene's germline CDR1 is SGHDN and CDR2 FVKESK. The CDR3 DNA reads TGTGCCAGCAGCCGAGATGCAGGGGGACAGGGGAGAATCACCGGGGAGCTGTTTTTT. It yields the protein CASSRDAGGQGRITGELFF.

V gene TRBV29-1 combines with J gene TRBJ2-1; 7 nucleotides agree with TRBD2. V gave up 8 bases and J gave up 1 base; unmatched junction bases: 14. Germline V CDR1 and CDR2: SQVTM, ANQGSEA. CDR3 size: 16 residues. The CDR3 DNA sequence: TGCAGCACATCGGGGATGGGGGGGAAATCCTACAATGAGCAGTTCTTC. Protein: CSTSGMGGKSYNEQFF.

The CDR3 sequence: CAPTSGSPDTQYF. In DNA, the CDR3 is TGTGCGCCAACTAGCGGGAGCCCAGATACGCAGTATTTT. The chain carries TRBV2 and TRBJ2-3; TRBD2 matches 11 bases. From germline, CDR1 is SNHLY and CDR2 FYNNEI. CDR3 length: 13 amino acids.

This chain connects TRBV29-1 to TRBJ2-3, with TRBD2 matching 14 bases. The V segment lost 7 bases and the J segment 9 bases; nucleotides outside the gene matches: 15. Germline CDR1 is SQVTM and CDR2 is ANQGSEA. This CDR3 is built from 16 residues. The CDR3 coding sequence is TGCAGCGCAGGGCACAGACTAGCGGGAGGGGGAGGCACGCAGTATTTT. It encodes CSAGHRLAGGGGTQYF.

The gene calls are TRBV4-1 and TRBJ2-2; perhaps TRBD1 as D (6 bases). The CDR3 runs 17 residues. The germline V gene encodes CDR1 MGHRA and CDR2 YSYEKL. Deletions cut 7 bases from V and 1 base from J, with 19 bases between. CDR3 loop: CASKKVGRGWNTGELFF. CDR3 DNA: TGCGCCAGCAAAAAGGTGGGCAGGGGATGGAACACCGGGGAGCTGTTTTTT.

V is TRBV13 and J is TRBJ2-7; TRBD1 agrees at 9 bases. Germline V gives CDR1 PRHDT, CDR2 FYEKMQ (reference sequence). This CDR3 contains 14 residues. The trim removed 6 bases at V and 6 bases at J, leaving 9 bases unmatched. CDR3 protein: CASSFSTGGGEQYF. The CDR3 DNA reads TGTGCCAGCAGTTTCTCGACAGGGGGTGGCGAGCAGTACTTC.

This chain joins TRBV5-4 and TRBJ1-2; a possible D gene is TRBD1 (5 bases). The CDR3 has 14 amino acids. Trimming took 4 bases from V and 5 from J, leaving 15 bases between them. Per the germline V gene, CDR1 is SGHNT and CDR2 is YYREEE (reference sequence). The CDR3: CASSLEGPNYGYTF. CDR3 coding DNA: TGTGCCAGCAGCCTGGAGGGGCCGAATTATGGCTACACCTTC.

The chain recombines TRBV18 with TRBJ2-5; the match to TRBD1 covers 7 bases. CDR3 length: 16 amino acids. Germline V CDR1 and CDR2: KGHSH, LQKENI. Trimming at V came to 3 bases and at J to 5 bases, leaving 12 bases not matched to a gene. The CDR3 region has the DNA TGTGCCAGCTCACCGCCCAACAACAGGGGATCCGAGACCCAGTACTTC. It encodes CASSPPNNRGSETQYF.

The gene calls are TRBV6-6 and TRBJ1-5; no firm D call. V was clipped by 2 bases and J by 1 base, with 3 bases between them. The V gene's germline CDR1 is MNHNY and CDR2 SVGAGI (reference sequence). This CDR3 region has 13 residues. The CDR3 here is CASSYGSNQPQHF. CDR3 coding DNA: TGTGCCAGCAGTTACGGCAGCAATCAGCCCCAGCATTTT.

The V call is TRBV19, the J call TRBJ1-1; 8 bases line up with TRBD1. V shed 3 bases and J 1 base; nucleotides not matched to a gene: 4. Germline V gives CDR1 LNHDA, CDR2 SQIVND (reference sequence). The CDR3 consists of 15 residues. The CDR3 nucleotides read TGTGCCAGTAGTATCACCGACAGGGGGAACACTGAAGCTTTCTTT. Residues: CASSITDRGNTEAFF. Variable domain in full (rest from reference TRBV19 and TRBJ1-1): DGGITQSPKYLFRKEGQNVTLSCEQNLNHDAMYWYRQDPGQGLRLIYYSQIVNDFQKGDIAEGYSVSREKKESFPLTVTSAQKNPTAFYLCASSITDRGNTEAFFGQGTRLTVV.

The chain carries TRBV11-2 and TRBJ2-7; 8 nucleotides match TRBD2. J was trimmed by 3 bases and V by 1 base; bases with no gene match: 11. The CDR3 totals 17 residues. The germline V gene encodes CDR1 SGHAT and CDR2 FQNNGV. Here the CDR3 reads CASSLGPPGLGHYEQYF. For the CDR3, the DNA is TGTGCCAGCAGCTTAGGTCCACCGGGACTAGGACACTACGAGCAGTACTTC.

The genes are TRBV3-1 (or the pseudogene TRBV3-2) and TRBJ2-5; 7 bases are shared with TRBD2. Germline CDR1 is LGHDT and CDR2 is YNNKEL (reference sequence). Trimming at V came to 4 bases and at J to 7 bases, leaving 9 bases not matched to a gene. This CDR3 has 14 residues. This chain's CDR3 is CASSRSGLPWTQYF. CDR3 DNA: TGTGCCAGCAGCCGCTCGGGACTACCCTGGACCCAGTACTTC.

The V and J genes are TRBV6-4 and TRBJ2-3; TRBD2 might be the D (6 bases). The CDR3 covers 13 residues. Trimming pared 5 bases from V and 0 bases from J, leaving 6 bases between. CDR1 and CDR2 from the germline V gene are MRHNA and SNTAGT. The CDR3 nucleotides are TGTGCCAGCAGTAGCGGGAGCACAGATACGCAGTATTTT. Protein sequence: CASSSGSTDTQYF.

The CDR3 DNA reads TGTGCCAGCAGCCCGGGCGGCAGCGGGAGGGATATTTCCTACGAGCAGTACTTC. It specifies CASSPGGSGRDISYEQYF. V usage is TRBV5-4 and J usage is TRBJ2-7, with 10 bases that match TRBD2. Germline V gene lookup returns CDR1 SGHNT and CDR2 YYREEE (reference sequence). This CDR3 comprises 18 residues. V lost 4 bases to trimming and J lost 1 base; unmatched junction nucleotides: 14.

The chain joins TRBV6-1 to TRBJ2-5; 7 bases are a match to TRBD2. Trimming took 3 bases from V and 5 from J; bases not matched to a gene: 3. Germline values: CDR1 MNHNS, CDR2 SASEGT. The CDR3 spans 13 residues. The CDR3 DNA reads as TGTGCCAGCAGTGATAGGGAGGGGGAGACCCAGTACTTC. Amino acid sequence: CASSDREGETQYF.